One and the same sample provided the 25 T cell receptor beta chains below, sequenced in a study of CXCR3-negative and CXCR3-positive naive CD8 T cells. Via 5' RACE with UMI labels, TRB cDNA libraries were prepared. From its re-call of the 5' RACE reads, TCRdb lists each CDR3 protein once, without DNA. The sample spans approximately 70,000 distinct CDR3 sequences; the ten largest clones claim 1.5%. The specimen sequenced was naive CXCR3- CD8+ T cells from blood. Subset in this sample: CD45RO-CCR7+CD27+CD95- naive CD8+ T cells lacking CXCR3 (TNR3-). The receptors were sampled from a human donor in good health. Some clones in this sample may be carry-over from other donors' samples.

The V call is TRBV14, the J call TRBJ1-1; TCRdb reports TRBD1, a call that lacks DNA to check it against. CDR3 length equals 12 residues. Germline V lookup: CDR1 SGHDN, CDR2 FVKESK. The chain's CDR3 is CASSPPGTEAFF.

V gene TRBV14 combines with J gene TRBJ2-1; the D call of TRBD1 rests on TCRdb alone, since no DNA is present to check it. The CDR3 extends over 15 amino acids. Germline values: CDR1 SGHDN, CDR2 FVKESK. CDR3 in amino acids: CASSQLVGPYNEQFF.

V gene TRBV6-2 or TRBV6-3 combines with J gene TRBJ1-5; checking the TCRdb D call of TRBD1 is not possible without DNA. Per germline, CDR1 MNHEY and CDR2 SVGEGT. The CDR3 sequence is 18 residues long. The CDR3 spells CASSYSTHEGQAAQPQHF.

The gene calls are TRBV4-3 and TRBJ2-7; checking the TCRdb D call of TRBD1 is not possible without DNA. This CDR3 region has 16 residues. In germline, CDR1 is LGHNA, CDR2 YSLEER. This chain's CDR3 is CASSPGARGGRDEQYF.

The V call is TRBV5-5, the J call TRBJ2-1; the D call from TCRdb, TRBD2, cannot be confirmed without DNA. The CDR3 is 17 residues long. The germline V gene encodes CDR1 SGHKS and CDR2 YYEKEE (reference sequence). This chain's CDR3 is CASILTLTSGGHNEQFF.

The chain is built from TRBV5-1 and TRBJ2-2; no DNA is available, so the TRBD1 call from TCRdb remains unchecked. This CDR3 spans 15 amino acids. Looked up from germline, CDR1 is SGHRS and CDR2 is YFSETQ. CDR3 sequence: CASSLNPGIGGELFF.

The V gene is TRBV4-3, the J gene TRBJ2-4; TCRdb proposes TRBD1, but this gene call is untestable without DNA. CDR3 length: 16 residues. Germline CDR1 and CDR2: LGHNA and YSLEER. The CDR3: CASSPEGGGSQNIQYF.

This sequence joins TRBV12-3 or TRBV12-4 and TRBJ2-5; TCRdb gives TRBD1 as the D gene, but with no DNA this cannot be confirmed. This CDR3 has 14 residues. The CDR3 sequence: CASSFRTAQETQYF.

The rearrangement joins TRBV28 to TRBJ1-5. Germline assignment: CDR1 MDHEN and CDR2 SYDVKM. The CDR3 extends over 15 amino acids. The CDR3 reads CASSLLLGVNQPQHF.

The V gene is TRBV12-3 or TRBV12-4, the J gene TRBJ2-5; TCRdb designates TRBD1, a call that cannot be tested without DNA. This CDR3 spans 14 amino acids. The CDR3 spells CASSFSDRFETQYF.

The chain recombines TRBV7-9 with TRBJ2-7; TCRdb outputs TRBD1, but without DNA this stays unchecked. Germline V gene lookup returns CDR1 SEHNR and CDR2 FQNEAQ (reference sequence). The CDR3 extends over 11 amino acids. The CDR3 loop reads CATLRGYEQYF.

The rearrangement joins TRBV19 to TRBJ2-2; TCRdb outputs TRBD1, but without DNA this stays unchecked. This CDR3 comprises 15 residues. Germline V CDR1 and CDR2: LNHDA, SQIVND (reference sequence). CDR3: CASSIVGGGTGELFF.

V gene TRBV12-3 or TRBV12-4 combines with J gene TRBJ1-5; TCRdb designates TRBD1, a call that cannot be tested without DNA. The CDR3 spans 14 residues. CDR3 amino acids: CASSLGVLGQPQHF.

This chain joins TRBV5-1 and TRBJ2-5; TCRdb outputs TRBD1, but without DNA this stays unchecked. CDR1 is SGHRS and CDR2 is YFSETQ in the germline V gene. The CDR3 totals 15 residues. The CDR3 region is CARHTGSEHQETQYF. Combining the CDR3 with reference TRBV5-1 and TRBJ2-5 gives the whole variable domain KAGVTQTPRYLIKTRGQQVTLSCSPISGHRSVSWYQQTPGQGLQFLFEYFSETQRNKGNFPGRFSGRQFSNSRSEMNVSTLELGDSALYLCARHTGSEHQETQYFGPGTRLLVL.

The genes are TRBV29-1 and TRBJ1-4; TCRdb's D call of TRBD1 is untestable without DNA. This CDR3 has 14 residues. The germline gives CDR1 SQVTM, CDR2 ANQGSEA. The CDR3 is CSVVPSGIDEKLFF.

The gene calls are TRBV29-1 and TRBJ2-7; the TCRdb call, TRBD2, lacks DNA for checking. The CDR3 is 13 amino acids. In germline, CDR1 is SQVTM, CDR2 ANQGSEA. Here the CDR3 reads CAVWLAGTYEQYF.

V usage is TRBV7-6 and J usage is TRBJ2-1; TCRdb selects TRBD2, and the lack of DNA leaves this call unchecked. CDR1 is SGHVS, CDR2 FNYEAQ, per germline. The CDR3 consists of 17 residues. Here the CDR3 reads CASSVEGLAGSYNEQFF.

This chain uses TRBV15 with TRBJ2-7; absent DNA, TCRdb's TRBD2 call cannot be checked. Per germline, CDR1 LNHNV and CDR2 YYDKDF (reference sequence). The CDR3 has 15 amino acids. CDR3 residues: CATSRDSSDLDEQYF.

The genes are TRBV7-8 and TRBJ2-7; TCRdb's D call, TRBD1, is unchecked because there is no DNA. CDR3 length: 14 amino acids. Germline assignment: CDR1 SGHVS and CDR2 FQNEAQ. CDR3 sequence: CASSLAGDRYEQYF.

CDR3 region: CASSLLAGQNAGELFF. The chain carries TRBV6-6 and TRBJ2-2; TCRdb returns TRBD1, unconfirmable since there is no DNA. The CDR3 has 16 residues. Looked up from germline, CDR1 is MNHNY and CDR2 is SVGAGI (reference sequence).

The J gene is TRBJ1-1, the V gene TRBV11-2. Germline CDR1 reads SGHAT; CDR2 reads FQNNGV. The CDR3 has 15 residues. CDR3 loop: CASSPEGLVNTEAFF.

The chain carries TRBV9 and TRBJ1-1; without DNA, the TCRdb call of TRBD1 cannot be checked. CDR1 SGDLS and CDR2 YYNGEE come from the germline V gene. The CDR3 totals 17 residues. This CDR3 is CASSVAHRGDQNTEAFF.

The V gene is TRBV13, the J gene TRBJ2-7; TCRdb calls TRBD2, which cannot be checked without DNA. CDR3 size: 15 residues. Germline lookup yields CDR1 PRHDT and CDR2 FYEKMQ (reference sequence). The chain's CDR3 is CASSEGIAGAYEQYF.

This chain uses TRBV7-9 with TRBJ2-7. From germline, CDR1 is SEHNR and CDR2 FQNEAQ (reference sequence). This CDR3 is 14 amino acids long. CDR3 in amino acids: CASSSGLGMGEQYF.

The chain couples TRBV5-5 to TRBJ2-3; with no DNA, the TCRdb D assignment of TRBD2 cannot be verified. The CDR3 runs to 12 residues. Germline V gene data show CDR1 as SGHKS and CDR2 as YYEKEE (reference sequence). CDR3 in amino acids: CASSLDPHPQYF.